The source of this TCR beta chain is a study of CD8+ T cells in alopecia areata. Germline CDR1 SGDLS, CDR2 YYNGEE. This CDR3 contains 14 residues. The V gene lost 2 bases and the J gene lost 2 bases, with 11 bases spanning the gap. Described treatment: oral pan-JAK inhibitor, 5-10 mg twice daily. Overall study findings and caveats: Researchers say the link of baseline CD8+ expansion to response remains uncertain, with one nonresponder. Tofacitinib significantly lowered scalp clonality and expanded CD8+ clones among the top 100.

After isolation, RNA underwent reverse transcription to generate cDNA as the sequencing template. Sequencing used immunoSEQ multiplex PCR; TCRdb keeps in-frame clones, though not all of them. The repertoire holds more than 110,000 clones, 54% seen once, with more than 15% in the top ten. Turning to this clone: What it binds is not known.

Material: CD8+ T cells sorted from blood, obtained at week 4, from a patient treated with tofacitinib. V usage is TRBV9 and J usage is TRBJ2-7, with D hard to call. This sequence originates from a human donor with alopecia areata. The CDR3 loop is CASSVDILTYEQYF. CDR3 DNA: TGTGCCAGCAGCGTTGACATCCTAACCTACGAGCAGTACTTC.